These T cell receptor beta chains were read from a single sample in a study of radiotherapy plus CTLA-4 blockade in lung cancer. Clones were read by immunoSEQ multiplex PCR, and TCRdb kept only the in-frame ones, dropping some. The data show over 80,000 clones, 80% to 85% seen once. The sample here was peripheral blood, taken from a patient treated with radiotherapy plus ipilimumab. The source is a human donor with non-small cell lung cancer who had stable disease on radiotherapy plus ipilimumab. Each CDR3 is given with its conserved first and last residue. Fields, in order: V gene, J gene, CDR3 protein.

v_gene: TRBV6-5; j_gene: TRBJ1-2; CDR3aa: CASREGGTNYGYTF
v_gene: TRBV6-1; j_gene: TRBJ1-6; CDR3aa: CASSVETLNSPLHF
v_gene: TRBV28; j_gene: TRBJ1-6; CDR3aa: CASRLPAGGGSPLHF
v_gene: TRBV7-7; j_gene: TRBJ2-5; CDR3aa: CASSLAQGGQETQYF
v_gene: TRBV7-7; j_gene: TRBJ2-3; CDR3aa: CASSPGWTGGKDTQYF
v_gene: TRBV11-2; j_gene: TRBJ2-1; CDR3aa: CASSRTWTSGGYNEQFF
v_gene: TRBV28; j_gene: TRBJ1-6; CDR3aa: CATDSSYNSPLHF
v_gene: TRBV7-2; j_gene: TRBJ2-2; CDR3aa: CASSPWTGGTGELFF
v_gene: TRBV9; j_gene: TRBJ2-1; CDR3aa: CASSVAPSGGYYNEQFF
v_gene: TRBV28; j_gene: TRBJ2-3; CDR3aa: CASSPDRGRLDTQYF
v_gene: TRBV5-1; j_gene: TRBJ2-7; CDR3aa: CASSFGLAGVYEQYF
v_gene: TRBV5-1; j_gene: TRBJ2-5; CDR3aa: CASSSTGGAETQYF
v_gene: TRBV2; j_gene: TRBJ2-4; CDR3aa: CASSETWVAKNIQYF
v_gene: TRBV5-5; j_gene: TRBJ1-1; CDR3aa: CASSFSREAFF
v_gene: TRBV5-6; j_gene: TRBJ1-2; CDR3aa: CASSLVQGTYGYTF